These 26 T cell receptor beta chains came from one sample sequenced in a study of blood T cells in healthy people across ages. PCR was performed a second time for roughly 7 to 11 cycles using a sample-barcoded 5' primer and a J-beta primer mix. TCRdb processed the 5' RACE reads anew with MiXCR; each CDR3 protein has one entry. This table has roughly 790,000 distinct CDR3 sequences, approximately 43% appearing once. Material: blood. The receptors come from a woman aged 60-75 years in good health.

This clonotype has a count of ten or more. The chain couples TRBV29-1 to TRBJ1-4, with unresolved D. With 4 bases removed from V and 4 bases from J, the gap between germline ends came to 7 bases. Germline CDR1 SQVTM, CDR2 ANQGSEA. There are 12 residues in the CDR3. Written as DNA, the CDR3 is TGCAGCGTTGGCAGTTTTAATGAAAAACTGTTTTTT. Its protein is CSVGSFNEKLFF.

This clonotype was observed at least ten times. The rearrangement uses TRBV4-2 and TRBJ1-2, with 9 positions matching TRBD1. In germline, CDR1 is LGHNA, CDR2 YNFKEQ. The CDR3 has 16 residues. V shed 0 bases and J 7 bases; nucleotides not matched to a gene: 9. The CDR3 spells CASSQEGDRVSSGYTF. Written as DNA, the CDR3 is TGTGCCAGCAGCCAAGAAGGGGACAGGGTATCATCTGGCTACACCTTC.

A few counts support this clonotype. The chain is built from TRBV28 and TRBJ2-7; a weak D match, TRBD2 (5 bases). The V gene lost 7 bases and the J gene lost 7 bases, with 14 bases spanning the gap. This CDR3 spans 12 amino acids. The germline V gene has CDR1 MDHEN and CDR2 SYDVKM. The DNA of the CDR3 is TGTGCCAGCAATGAAGGTACTAGAGAGCAGTACTTC. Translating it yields CASNEGTREQYF.

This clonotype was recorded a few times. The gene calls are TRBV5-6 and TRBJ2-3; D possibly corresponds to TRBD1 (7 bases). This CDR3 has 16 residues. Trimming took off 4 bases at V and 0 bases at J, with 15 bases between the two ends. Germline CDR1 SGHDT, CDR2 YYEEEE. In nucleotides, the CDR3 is TGTGCCAGCAGCCCGAAGACAGGGACTAGCACAGATACGCAGTATTTT. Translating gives CASSPKTGTSTDTQYF.

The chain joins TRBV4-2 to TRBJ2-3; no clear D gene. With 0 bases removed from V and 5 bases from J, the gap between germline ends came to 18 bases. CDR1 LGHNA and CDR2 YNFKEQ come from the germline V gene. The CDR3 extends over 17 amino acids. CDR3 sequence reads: CASSQDPPVHAEDTQYF. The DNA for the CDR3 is TGTGCCAGCAGCCAAGATCCGCCAGTCCACGCGGAAGATACGCAGTATTTT.

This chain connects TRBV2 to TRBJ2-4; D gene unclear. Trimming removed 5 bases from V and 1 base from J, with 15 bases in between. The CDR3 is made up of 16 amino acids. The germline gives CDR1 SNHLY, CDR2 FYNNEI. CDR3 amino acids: CASSSGPPVAKNIQYF. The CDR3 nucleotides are TGTGCCAGCAGTTCTGGACCCCCGGTGGCCAAAAACATTCAGTACTTC.

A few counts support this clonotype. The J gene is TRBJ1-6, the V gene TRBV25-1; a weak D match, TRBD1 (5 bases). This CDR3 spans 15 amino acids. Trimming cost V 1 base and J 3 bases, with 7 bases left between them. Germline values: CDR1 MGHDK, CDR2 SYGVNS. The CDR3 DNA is TGTGCCAGCAGTGAATCAGGACACTATAATTCACCCCTCCACTTT. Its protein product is CASSESGHYNSPLHF.

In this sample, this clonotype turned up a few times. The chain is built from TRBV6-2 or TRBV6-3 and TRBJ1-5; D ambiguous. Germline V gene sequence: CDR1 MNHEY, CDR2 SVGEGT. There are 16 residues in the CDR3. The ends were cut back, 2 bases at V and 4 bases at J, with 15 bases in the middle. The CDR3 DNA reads TGTGCCAGCAGTTACCCCCTGACGGAACCTAATCAGCCCCAGCATTTT. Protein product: CASSYPLTEPNQPQHF.

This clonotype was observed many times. CDR3 amino acids: CSARDRGQEQYF. CDR3 DNA: TGCAGCGCCCGGGACAGGGGGCAAGAGCAGTACTTC. The chain joins TRBV29-1 to TRBJ2-7; 12 positions match TRBD1. The ends lost 7 bases at V and 7 bases at J; junction bases unmatched: 5. The CDR3 extends over 12 amino acids. Germline CDR1 SQVTM, CDR2 ANQGSEA.

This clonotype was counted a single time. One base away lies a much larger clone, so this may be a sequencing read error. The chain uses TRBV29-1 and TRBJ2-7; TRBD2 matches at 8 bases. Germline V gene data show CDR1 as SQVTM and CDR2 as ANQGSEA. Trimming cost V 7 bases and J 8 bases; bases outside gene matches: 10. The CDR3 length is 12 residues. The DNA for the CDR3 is TGCAGCGCATCGGGAGGGGGGTACAAGCAGTACTTC. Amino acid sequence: CSASGGGYKQYF.

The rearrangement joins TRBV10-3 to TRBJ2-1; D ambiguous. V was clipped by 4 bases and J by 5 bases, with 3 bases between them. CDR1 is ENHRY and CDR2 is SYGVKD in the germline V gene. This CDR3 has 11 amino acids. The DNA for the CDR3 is TGTGCCATCAGTGGGGACAATGAGCAGTTCTTC. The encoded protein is CAISGDNEQFF.

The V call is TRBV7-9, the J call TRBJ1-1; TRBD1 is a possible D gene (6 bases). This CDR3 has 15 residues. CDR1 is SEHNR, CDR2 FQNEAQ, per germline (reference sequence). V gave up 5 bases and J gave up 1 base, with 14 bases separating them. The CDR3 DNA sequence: TGTGCCAGCAGCCCACCGGAGGGACAGAACACTGAAGCTTTCTTT. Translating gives CASSPPEGQNTEAFF.

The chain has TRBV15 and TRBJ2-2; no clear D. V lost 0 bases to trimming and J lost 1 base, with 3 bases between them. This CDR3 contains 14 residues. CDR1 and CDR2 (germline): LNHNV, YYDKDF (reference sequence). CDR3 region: CATSRDLNTGELFF. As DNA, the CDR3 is TGTGCCACCAGCAGAGATTTGAACACCGGGGAGCTGTTTTTT.

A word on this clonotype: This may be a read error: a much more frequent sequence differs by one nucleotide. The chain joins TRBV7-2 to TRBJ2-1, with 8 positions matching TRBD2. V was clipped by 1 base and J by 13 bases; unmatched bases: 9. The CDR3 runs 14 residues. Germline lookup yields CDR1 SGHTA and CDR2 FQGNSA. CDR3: CASSLGLARETQFF. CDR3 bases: TGTGCCAGCAGCTTAGGACTAGCGCGAGAGACCCAGTTCTTC.

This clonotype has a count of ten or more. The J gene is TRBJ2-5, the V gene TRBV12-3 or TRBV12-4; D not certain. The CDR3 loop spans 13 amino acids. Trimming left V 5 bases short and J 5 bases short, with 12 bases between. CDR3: CASSPPQVETQYF. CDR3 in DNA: TGTGCCAGCAGTCCCCCCCAGGTGGAGACCCAGTACTTC.

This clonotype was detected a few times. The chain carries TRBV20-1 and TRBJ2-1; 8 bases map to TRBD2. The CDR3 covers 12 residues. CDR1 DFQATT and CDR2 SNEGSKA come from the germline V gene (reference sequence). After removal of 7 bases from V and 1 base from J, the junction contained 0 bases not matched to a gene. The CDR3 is CSERESYNEQFF. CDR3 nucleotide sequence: TGCAGTGAGCGGGAGTCCTACAATGAGCAGTTCTTC.

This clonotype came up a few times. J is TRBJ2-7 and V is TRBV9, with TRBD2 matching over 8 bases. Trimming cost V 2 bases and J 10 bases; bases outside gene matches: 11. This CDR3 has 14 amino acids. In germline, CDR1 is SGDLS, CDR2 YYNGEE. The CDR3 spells CASSVSSGGEQQYF. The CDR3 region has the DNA TGTGCCAGCAGCGTGTCCTCGGGAGGGGAGCAACAGTACTTC.

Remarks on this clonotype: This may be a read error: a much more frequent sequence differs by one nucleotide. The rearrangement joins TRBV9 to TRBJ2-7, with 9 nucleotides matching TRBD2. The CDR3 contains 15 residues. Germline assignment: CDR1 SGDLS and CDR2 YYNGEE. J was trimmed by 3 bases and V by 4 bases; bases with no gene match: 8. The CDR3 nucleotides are TGTGCCAGCAGCCCCTGGGAGCGGGGGGTCTACGAGCAGTACTTC. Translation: CASSPWERGVYEQYF. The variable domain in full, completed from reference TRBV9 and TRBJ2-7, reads DSGVTQTPKHLITATGQRVTLRCSPRSGDLSVYWYQQSLDQGLQFLIQYYNGEERAKGNILERFSAQQFPDLHSELNLSSLELGDSALYFCASSPWERGVYEQYFGPGTRLTVT.

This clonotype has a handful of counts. For the CDR3, the DNA is TGTGCCATCAGTGAGGGGGGGAACACAGATACGCAGTATTTT. Its translation: CAISEGGNTDTQYF. The genes are TRBV10-3 and TRBJ2-3; D may be TRBD2 (6 bases). Per germline, CDR1 ENHRY and CDR2 SYGVKD. This CDR3 comprises 14 residues. V lost 2 bases to trimming and J lost 2 bases, with 8 bases between them.

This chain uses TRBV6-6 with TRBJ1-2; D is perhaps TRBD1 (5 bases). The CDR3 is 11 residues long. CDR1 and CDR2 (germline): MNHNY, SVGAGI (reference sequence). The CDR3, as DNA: TGTGTTCTATCGGGGGGGTATGGCTACACCTTC. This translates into CVLSGGYGYTF.

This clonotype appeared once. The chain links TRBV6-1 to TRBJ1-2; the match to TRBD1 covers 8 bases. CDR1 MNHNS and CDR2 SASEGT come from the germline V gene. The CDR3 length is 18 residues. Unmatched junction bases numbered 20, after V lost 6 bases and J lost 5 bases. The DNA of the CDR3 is TGTGCCAGCAGCCGCCGGGAAGACAGGGGATTCAACCTGTATGGCTACACCTTC. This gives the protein CASSRREDRGFNLYGYTF.

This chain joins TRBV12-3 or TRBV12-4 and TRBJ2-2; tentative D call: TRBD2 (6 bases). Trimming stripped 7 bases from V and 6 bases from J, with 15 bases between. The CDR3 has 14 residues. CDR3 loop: CASNHRGFPGELFF. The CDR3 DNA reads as TGTGCCAGCAACCACCGGGGGTTTCCCGGGGAGCTGTTTTTT.

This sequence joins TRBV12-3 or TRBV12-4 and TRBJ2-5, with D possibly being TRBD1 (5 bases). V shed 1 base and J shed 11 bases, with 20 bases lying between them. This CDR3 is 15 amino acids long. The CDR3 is CASSLETVTYNEQYF. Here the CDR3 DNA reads TGTGCCAGCAGTTTAGAGACAGTGACCTACAATGAGCAGTACTTC.

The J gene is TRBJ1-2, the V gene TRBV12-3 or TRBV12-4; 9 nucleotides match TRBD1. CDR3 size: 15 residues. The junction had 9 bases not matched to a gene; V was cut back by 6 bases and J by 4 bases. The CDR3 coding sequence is TGTGCCAGCAGCCTAACCGGGACAGGGATCTATGGCTACACCTTC. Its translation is CASSLTGTGIYGYTF.

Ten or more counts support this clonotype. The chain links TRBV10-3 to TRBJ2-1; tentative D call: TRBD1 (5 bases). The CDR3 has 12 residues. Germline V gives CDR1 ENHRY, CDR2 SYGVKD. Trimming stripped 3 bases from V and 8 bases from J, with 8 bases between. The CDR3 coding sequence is TGTGCCATCAGTGACAGGGTGGATGAGCAGTTCTTC. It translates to CAISDRVDEQFF.

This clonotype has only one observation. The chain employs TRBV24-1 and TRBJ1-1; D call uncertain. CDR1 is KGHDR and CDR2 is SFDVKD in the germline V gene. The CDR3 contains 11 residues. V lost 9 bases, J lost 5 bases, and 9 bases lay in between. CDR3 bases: TGTGCCACCGGAGAGAGGACTGAAGCTTTCTTT. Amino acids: CATGERTEAFF.